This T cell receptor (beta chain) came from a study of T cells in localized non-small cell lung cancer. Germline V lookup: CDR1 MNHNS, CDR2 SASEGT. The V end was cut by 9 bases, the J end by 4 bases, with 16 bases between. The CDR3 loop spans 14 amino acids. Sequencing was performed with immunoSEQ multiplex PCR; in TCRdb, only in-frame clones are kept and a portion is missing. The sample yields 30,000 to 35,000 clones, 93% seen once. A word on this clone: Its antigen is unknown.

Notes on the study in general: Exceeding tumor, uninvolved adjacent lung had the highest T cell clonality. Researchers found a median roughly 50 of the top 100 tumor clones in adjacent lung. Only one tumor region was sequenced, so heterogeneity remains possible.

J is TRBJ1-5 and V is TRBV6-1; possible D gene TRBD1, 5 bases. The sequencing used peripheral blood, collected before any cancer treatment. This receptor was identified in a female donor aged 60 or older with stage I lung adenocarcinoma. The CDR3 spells CASSQAGFNQPQHF. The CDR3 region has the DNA TGTGCCAGTAGTCAAGCAGGGTTTAATCAGCCCCAGCATTTT.